This TCR beta chain was identified in a study of technical replicates of blood from several donors. Clones were sequenced by immunoSEQ multiplex PCR, and TCRdb holds only the in-frame ones, with some missing. The table lists under 110,000 clones, around 96% of them singletons, with 0.2% to 0.25% in the top ten. CDR1 is SGDLS, CDR2 YYNGEE, per germline. This CDR3 is built from 15 residues. Trimming pared 0 bases from V and 3 bases from J, leaving 13 bases between. The specimen was T cells isolated from PBMCs. The V gene is TRBV9, the J gene TRBJ2-7, with D possibly being TRBD2 (6 bases). The sequence derives from a human donor in good health. The CDR3 DNA follows: TGTGCCAGCAGCGTAGGGACGGAGGGTCTCTACGAGCAGTACTTC. Translation gives CASSVGTEGLYEQYF.